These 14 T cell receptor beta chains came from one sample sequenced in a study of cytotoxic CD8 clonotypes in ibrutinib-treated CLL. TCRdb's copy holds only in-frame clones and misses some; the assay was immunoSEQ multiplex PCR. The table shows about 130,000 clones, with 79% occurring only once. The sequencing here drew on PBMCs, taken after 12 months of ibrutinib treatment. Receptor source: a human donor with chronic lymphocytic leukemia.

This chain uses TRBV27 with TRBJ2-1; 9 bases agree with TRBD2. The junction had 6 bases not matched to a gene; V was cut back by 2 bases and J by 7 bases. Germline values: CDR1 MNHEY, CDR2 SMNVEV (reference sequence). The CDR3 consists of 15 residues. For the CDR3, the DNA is TGTGCCAGCAGTTTACGCGCGGGAGGGTATAATGAGCAGTTCTTC. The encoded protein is CASSLRAGGYNEQFF.

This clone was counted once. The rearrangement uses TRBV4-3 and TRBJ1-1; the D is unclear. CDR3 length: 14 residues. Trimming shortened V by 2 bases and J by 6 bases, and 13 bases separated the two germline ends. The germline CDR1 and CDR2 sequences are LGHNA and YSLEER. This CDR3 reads CASSQPPGGAEAFF. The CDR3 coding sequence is TGCGCCAGCAGCCAACCCCCGGGTGGAGCTGAAGCTTTCTTT.

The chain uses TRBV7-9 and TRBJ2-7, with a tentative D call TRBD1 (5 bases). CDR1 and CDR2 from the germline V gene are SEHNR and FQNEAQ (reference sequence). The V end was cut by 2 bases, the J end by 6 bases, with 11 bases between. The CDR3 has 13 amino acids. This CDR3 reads CASSLRGGLEQYF. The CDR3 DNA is TGTGCCAGCAGCTTAAGGGGCGGTCTCGAGCAGTACTTC.

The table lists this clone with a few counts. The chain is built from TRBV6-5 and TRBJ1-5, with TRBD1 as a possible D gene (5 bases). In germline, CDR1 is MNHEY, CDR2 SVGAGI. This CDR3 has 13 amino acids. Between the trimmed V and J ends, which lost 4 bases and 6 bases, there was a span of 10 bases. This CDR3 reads CASSWQGGQPQHF. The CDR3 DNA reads TGTGCCAGCAGTTGGCAGGGAGGTCAGCCCCAGCATTTT.

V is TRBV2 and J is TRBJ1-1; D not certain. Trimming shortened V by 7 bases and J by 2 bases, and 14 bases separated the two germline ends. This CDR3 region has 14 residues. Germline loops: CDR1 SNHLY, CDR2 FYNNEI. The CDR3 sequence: CASTPESLNTEAFF. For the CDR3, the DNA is TGTGCCAGCACCCCAGAAAGCCTTAACACTGAAGCTTTCTTT.

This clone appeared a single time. Here the CDR3 reads CASSQQTGQGVLGETQYF. In DNA, the CDR3 is TGTGCCAGCAGTCAACAAACGGGACAGGGAGTTCTTGGGGAGACCCAGTACTTC. V usage is TRBV9 and J usage is TRBJ2-5, with 9 bases that match TRBD1. The CDR3 has 18 amino acids. In germline, CDR1 is SGDLS, CDR2 YYNGEE. The V segment lost 5 bases and the J segment 5 bases; nucleotides outside the gene matches: 19.

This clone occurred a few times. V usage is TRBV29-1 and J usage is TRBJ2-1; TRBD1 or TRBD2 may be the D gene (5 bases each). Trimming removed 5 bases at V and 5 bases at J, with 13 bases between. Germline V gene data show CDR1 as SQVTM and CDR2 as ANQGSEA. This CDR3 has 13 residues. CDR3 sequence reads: CSVWDPKHNEQFF. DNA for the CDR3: TGCAGCGTTTGGGACCCAAAACACAATGAGCAGTTCTTC.

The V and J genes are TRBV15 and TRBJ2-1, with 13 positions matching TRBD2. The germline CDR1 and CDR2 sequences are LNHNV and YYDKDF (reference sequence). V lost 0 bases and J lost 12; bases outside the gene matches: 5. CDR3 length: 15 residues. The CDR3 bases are TGTGCCACCAGCAGAGATAGGACTAGCGGGAGTTGGCAGTTCTTC. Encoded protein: CATSRDRTSGSWQFF.

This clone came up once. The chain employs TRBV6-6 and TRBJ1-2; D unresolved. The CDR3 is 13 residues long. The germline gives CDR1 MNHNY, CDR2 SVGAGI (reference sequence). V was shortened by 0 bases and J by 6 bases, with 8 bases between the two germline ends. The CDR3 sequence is CASSYSRTNGYTF. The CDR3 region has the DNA TGTGCCAGCAGTTACTCCCGAACAAATGGCTACACCTTC.

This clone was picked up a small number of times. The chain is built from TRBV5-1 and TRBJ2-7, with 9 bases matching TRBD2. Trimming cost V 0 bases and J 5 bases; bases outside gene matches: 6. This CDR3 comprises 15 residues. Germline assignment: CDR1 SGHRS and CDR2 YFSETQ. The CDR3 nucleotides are TGCGCCAGCAGCTTGGGTAGCGGGAGAACTCACGAGCAGTACTTC. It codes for CASSLGSGRTHEQYF.

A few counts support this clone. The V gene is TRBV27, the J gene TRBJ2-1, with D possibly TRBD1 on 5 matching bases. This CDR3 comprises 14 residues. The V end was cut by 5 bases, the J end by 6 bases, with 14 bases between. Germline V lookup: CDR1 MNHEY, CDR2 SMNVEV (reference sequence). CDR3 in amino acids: CASSHAGNSNEQFF. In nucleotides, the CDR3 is TGTGCCAGCAGTCATGCAGGGAATAGCAATGAGCAGTTCTTC.

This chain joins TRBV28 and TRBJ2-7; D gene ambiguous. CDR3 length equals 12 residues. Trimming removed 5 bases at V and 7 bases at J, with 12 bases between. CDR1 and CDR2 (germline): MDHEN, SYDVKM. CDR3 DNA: TGTGCCAGCAGTCCCCTAGTTTCGGAGCAGTACTTC. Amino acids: CASSPLVSEQYF.

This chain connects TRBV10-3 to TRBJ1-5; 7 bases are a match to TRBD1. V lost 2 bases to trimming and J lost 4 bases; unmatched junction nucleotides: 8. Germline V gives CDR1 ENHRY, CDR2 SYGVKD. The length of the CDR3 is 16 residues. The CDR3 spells CAISEPTPTGNQPQHF. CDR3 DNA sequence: TGTGCCATCAGTGAGCCAACCCCGACAGGGAATCAGCCCCAGCATTTT.

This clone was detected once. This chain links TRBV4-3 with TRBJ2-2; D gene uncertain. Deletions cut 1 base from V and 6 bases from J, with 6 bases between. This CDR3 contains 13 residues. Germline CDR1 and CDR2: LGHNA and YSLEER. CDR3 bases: TGCGCCAGCAGCCAAGCCTGGGCCGGGGAGCTGTTTTTT. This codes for CASSQAWAGELFF.